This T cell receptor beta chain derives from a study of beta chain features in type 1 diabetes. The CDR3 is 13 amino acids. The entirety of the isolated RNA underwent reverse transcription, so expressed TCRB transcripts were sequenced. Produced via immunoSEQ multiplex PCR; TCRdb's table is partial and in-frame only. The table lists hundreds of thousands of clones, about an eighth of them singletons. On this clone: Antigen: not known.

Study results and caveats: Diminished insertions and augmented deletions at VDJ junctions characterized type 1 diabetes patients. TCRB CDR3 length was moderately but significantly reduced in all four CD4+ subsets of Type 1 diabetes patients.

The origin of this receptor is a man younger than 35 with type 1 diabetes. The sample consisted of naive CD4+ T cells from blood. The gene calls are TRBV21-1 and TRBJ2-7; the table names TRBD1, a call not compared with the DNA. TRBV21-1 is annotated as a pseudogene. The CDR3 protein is CASSDSKSYEQYF. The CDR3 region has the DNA TGTGCCAGCAGTGACAGTAAATCCTACGAGCAGTACTTC.